The present entry profiles one T cell receptor (beta chain) with its context. What this receptor recognizes is not known. Base qualities are not at hand, and no much larger clone is one base apart. This sample was included in a study of glioma-infiltrating T cells after dendritic cell vaccination (dated by TCRdb to about 2016). General notes on the study: The cohort included some 15 glioblastoma patients drawn from Phase I and II dendritic cell vaccination trials, of whom 9 were newly diagnosed and 6 had recurrent disease. TCR sequencing metrics, including TIL content and tumor-blood repertoire overlap, were correlated with survival after dendritic cell vaccination. The vaccine was prepared from monocyte-derived dendritic cells that were cultured for roughly 7 days with IL-4 and GM-CSF and then pulsed overnight with autologous tumor lysate. Between about 2002 and 2012, patients were given autologous tumor lysate-pulsed dendritic cell vaccination. Three intradermal dendritic cell vaccine injections were administered to patients at biweekly intervals in the arm below the axilla. In glioblastoma patients vaccinated with dendritic cells, deep sequencing of TCR beta CDR3 regions served to measure tumor-infiltrating lymphocyte content and to compare repertoires between tumor and blood. What the work shows at the level of the full study, not this receptor alone: Longer time to progression and overall survival after dendritic cell vaccination were predicted by higher estimated pretreatment TIL content. The three-group TCR overlap response model was described as speculative and requiring prospective validation. TCR clonality showed no direct relationship with survival, which suggests that a diverse polyclonal response may be important. The cohort was small and heterogeneous, with few patients having full blood and tumor sets and even fewer initial-recurrent tumor pairs.

TCRB CDR3 regions were amplified from roughly 1.8 ug genomic DNA, or all available DNA if less, using the immunoSEQ assay. Multiplex PCR used 60 forward primers for TCR V beta segments and 13 reverse primers for J beta segments. Synthetic control templates were spiked into each sample at limiting dilution to estimate reads per starting template. Reads of 87 bp were generated by sequencing on the Illumina HiSeq System. Per the authors' processing: To remove PCR and sequencing errors, closely related sequences were merged with a nearest neighbor algorithm. TCR overlap was defined as the percentage of unique tumor TCR beta sequences that were also present in the same patient's peripheral blood. TCRdb retrieved this table from immuneACCESS and kept in-frame rearrangements only. Not all clones are present; in checked studies, unresolved V genes account for under half, and no reason is known for the remainder. Clonal size and the V and J genes are those of that table, whereas D and trimming came from the DNA. The sample profile shows almost 90,000 clones; less than 90% of them were found once. 6% to 7.5% of the sample comes from the top ten.

The label giving this sample's time point can be read as: after dendritic cell vaccination, including at tumor progression/relapse. To be selected, patients needed enough residual fresh-frozen tumor tissue and more than two years of available survival data. None of the glioblastoma patients carried an isocitrate dehydrogenase mutation, although molecular status otherwise varied. PBMC were collected before vaccination, two weeks after the third vaccination, and at tumor progression if tumor progression occurred. Genomic DNA was extracted with the Qiagen DNeasy Blood extraction Kit. V lost 0 bases and J lost 2 bases, and the count of bases not matched to a germline gene is 10. In the germline V gene, CDR1 corresponds to LGHNA and CDR2 to YSLEER. Including cysteine and phenylalanine, the CDR3 has 17 amino acids. Only the CDR3 part of the read is kept: 51 bases, read in frame from the first base.

The sequence is built from TRBV4-3 and TRBJ2-7; the central 7 bases match TRBD1. Source: blood, taken after dendritic cell vaccination. The sequence came from a human donor with glioblastoma. The CDR3 loop reads CASSQERGQGETYEQYF. The nucleotide sequence is TGCGCCAGCAGCCAAGAGAGGGGGCAGGGGGAAACCTACGAGCAGTACTTC.